The 23 T cell receptor beta chains in this list originate from one sample, sequenced in a study of cytomegalovirus exposure and HLA in healthy donors (dated by TCRdb to the late 2010s). To prepare the library, the immunoSEQ multiplex PCR assay was applied. For the multiplex PCR, a mixture combining 60 forward primers for TCR Vbeta segments and 13 reverse primers for TCR Jbeta segments was used. In its TCRdb copy, this immuneACCESS table keeps in-frame sequences only and misses some clones. Where compared with another copy, unresolved V genes explain less than half of these, and the others have no known cause. The sample yields 200,000 to 250,000 clones; about 81% were counted once. 2.7% of the sample comes from the top ten. The sample comprised PBMCs. The receptors come from a woman aged 40 to 50 in good health and CMV-seronegative.

This clone has more than one count but fewer than ten. The rearrangement joins TRBV19 to TRBJ1-5; 9 bases fit TRBD1. J gave up 1 base and V 9 bases, and 4 bases lay outside the gene matches. The CDR3 loop spans 14 amino acids. Germline CDR1 LNHDA, CDR2 SQIVND (reference sequence). In DNA, the CDR3 is TGTGCCAGCAGAGACAGGGGGAGCAATCAGCCCCAGCATTTT. It specifies CASRDRGSNQPQHF.

J is TRBJ1-5 and V is TRBV4-2; D not resolved. The CDR3 consists of 15 residues. V lost 3 bases and J lost 0, with 9 bases in between. Germline V gives CDR1 LGHNA, CDR2 YNFKEQ. The chain's CDR3 is CASSHGEYSNQPQHF. CDR3 nucleotides: TGTGCCAGCAGCCATGGGGAGTATAGCAATCAGCCCCAGCATTTT.

The chain is built from TRBV2 and TRBJ1-2; D gene uncertain. Trimming cost V 5 bases and J 5 bases, with 12 bases left between them. This CDR3 is built from 13 residues. Germline values: CDR1 SNHLY, CDR2 FYNNEI. Here the CDR3 reads CASSHSSRYGYTF. The CDR3 bases are TGTGCCAGCAGTCACAGCAGCAGATATGGCTACACCTTC.

The V and J genes are TRBV30 and TRBJ1-1; D is possibly TRBD1 (6 bases). V was shortened by 5 bases and J by 5 bases, with 6 bases between the two germline ends. Looked up from germline, CDR1 is GTSNPN and CDR2 is SVGIG (reference sequence). CDR3 length equals 10 residues. DNA of the CDR3: TGTGCCTGGCAGGGGACTGAAGCTTTCTTT. This translates into CAWQGTEAFF.

The chain couples TRBV7-3 to TRBJ2-6; 7 bases map to TRBD2. Germline CDR1 is SGHTA and CDR2 is FQGTGA. The CDR3 totals 15 residues. DNA of the CDR3: TGTGCTACCCACCCGGGGGGCTCTGGGGCCAACGTCCTGACTTTC. Protein product: CATHPGGSGANVLTF.

The chain has TRBV11-2 and TRBJ2-7; 12 bases fit TRBD2. The V segment lost 4 bases and the J segment 3 bases; nucleotides outside the gene matches: 4. This CDR3 contains 15 residues. Germline V CDR1 and CDR2: SGHAT, FQNNGV. CDR3 coding DNA: TGTGCCAGCAGCTCGACTAGCGGGAGAGTCTACGAGCAGTACTTC. Protein product: CASSSTSGRVYEQYF.

This chain connects TRBV7-9 to TRBJ1-5, with 8 bases that match TRBD1. Per the germline V gene, CDR1 is SEHNR and CDR2 is FQNEAQ (reference sequence). V was pared by 5 bases and J by 4 bases, with 10 bases of the junction left unmatched. The CDR3 runs 16 residues. In DNA, the CDR3 is TGTGCCAGCAGCCTCGCCGGACAGGGAGGAAATCAGCCCCAGCATTTT. This gives the protein CASSLAGQGGNQPQHF.

This clone has just one count. The chain uses TRBV7-9 and TRBJ1-1, with unresolved D. This CDR3 comprises 14 residues. Trimming shortened V by 5 bases and J by 4 bases, and 14 bases separated the two germline ends. CDR1 SEHNR and CDR2 FQNEAQ come from the germline V gene (reference sequence). The CDR3 bases are TGTGCCAGCAGCCTCTTTCTAGGAGGCACTGAAGCTTTCTTT. Encoded protein: CASSLFLGGTEAFF.

The chain carries TRBV9 and TRBJ2-5; no clear D. The CDR3 has 16 residues. Germline CDR1 and CDR2: SGDLS and YYNGEE. V dropped 4 bases and J dropped 1 base, with 17 bases sitting between them. The CDR3 is CASSQSRGLSQETQYF. CDR3 in DNA: TGTGCCAGCAGCCAGTCTCGCGGCCTATCCCAAGAGACCCAGTACTTC.

The chain employs TRBV19 and TRBJ2-7, with TRBD1 as a possible D gene (5 bases). In germline, CDR1 is LNHDA, CDR2 SQIVND (reference sequence). V lost 2 bases, J lost 5 bases, and 19 bases lay in between. This CDR3 comprises 16 residues. DNA of the CDR3: TGTGCCAGTAGTATACGACAGCCAACTAAGATCGACGAGCAGTACTTC. Its translation: CASSIRQPTKIDEQYF.

J is TRBJ2-1 and V is TRBV9; 13 bases line up with TRBD2. From germline, CDR1 is SGDLS and CDR2 YYNGEE. The ends lost 2 bases at V and 6 bases at J; junction bases unmatched: 5. The CDR3 runs 16 residues. CDR3 protein: CASSVARTSGSNEQFF. The CDR3 region has the DNA TGTGCCAGCAGCGTGGCCCGGACTAGCGGGAGCAATGAGCAGTTCTTC. The variable domain in full, completed from reference TRBV9 and TRBJ2-1, reads DSGVTQTPKHLITATGQRVTLRCSPRSGDLSVYWYQQSLDQGLQFLIQYYNGEERAKGNILERFSAQQFPDLHSELNLSSLELGDSALYFCASSVARTSGSNEQFFGPGTRLTVL.

The chain has TRBV28 and TRBJ2-7; 7 nucleotides align to TRBD2. The trim removed 5 bases at V and 4 bases at J, leaving 17 bases unmatched. The CDR3 spans 17 residues. Germline CDR1 and CDR2: MDHEN and SYDVKM. The CDR3 loop reads CASSMLHGRGSGYEQYF. The DNA of the CDR3 is TGTGCCAGCAGTATGCTGCACGGACGCGGGAGCGGATACGAGCAGTACTTC.

This clone was observed a few times. The chain combines TRBV10-3 with TRBJ1-3, with D possibly TRBD1 on 6 matching bases. V lost 3 bases and J 4 bases, leaving 13 bases between the germline ends. Germline CDR1 reads ENHRY; CDR2 reads SYGVKD. CDR3 length: 15 amino acids. The CDR3: CAISDTGSGGNTIYF. CDR3 coding DNA: TGTGCCATCAGTGATACAGGGTCGGGAGGAAACACCATATATTTT.

The gene calls are TRBV30 and TRBJ2-7, with D unclear. Trimming removed 0 bases from V and 3 bases from J, with 12 bases in between. The CDR3 runs to 14 residues. Germline CDR1 is GTSNPN and CDR2 is SVGIG (reference sequence). CDR3 sequence: CAWSVEYSIYEQYF. In DNA, the CDR3 is TGTGCCTGGAGTGTAGAGTACAGCATCTACGAGCAGTACTTC.

The genes are TRBV7-3 and TRBJ1-6, with 7 bases fitting TRBD1. The V gene's germline CDR1 is SGHTA and CDR2 FQGTGA. This CDR3 is built from 15 residues. V shed 5 bases, J shed 7 bases, and the junction held 8 bases outside the gene matches. The CDR3 sequence is CASSAGQAQNSPLHF. For the CDR3, the DNA is TGTGCCAGCAGCGCCGGACAGGCGCAAAATTCACCCCTCCACTTT.

The V gene is TRBV6-1, the J gene TRBJ2-7, with D maybe TRBD2 (5 bases). CDR3 size: 15 residues. V was cut by 6 bases and J by 0 bases, with 15 bases left in between. Germline V gene sequence: CDR1 MNHNS, CDR2 SASEGT. CDR3 amino acids: CASSGLPISSYEQYF. The CDR3 bases are TGTGCCAGCAGCGGACTTCCGATCAGCTCCTACGAGCAGTACTTC.

This rearrangement joins TRBV2 to TRBJ1-5, with 7 bases matching TRBD1. Germline CDR1 reads SNHLY; CDR2 reads FYNNEI. The CDR3 has 15 amino acids. V shed 2 bases and J 7 bases; nucleotides not matched to a gene: 8. CDR3 in amino acids: CASSEMVGGAQPQHF. Here the CDR3 DNA reads TGTGCCAGCAGTGAAATGGTAGGGGGCGCGCAGCCCCAGCATTTT.

This rearrangement joins TRBV5-1 to TRBJ2-2; 10 nucleotides agree with TRBD1. V dropped 3 bases and J dropped 2; count of bases not matched to a gene: 7. Germline-derived CDR1 and CDR2 are SGHRS and YFSETQ. The CDR3 contains 17 residues. The CDR3: CASSYNGQGGNTGELFF. CDR3 bases: TGCGCCAGCAGCTACAACGGACAGGGGGGAAACACCGGGGAGCTGTTTTTT.

The chain has TRBV6-1 and TRBJ1-1, with 7 bases fitting TRBD1. The germline gives CDR1 MNHNS, CDR2 SASEGT. The CDR3 is 14 amino acids. Germline trimming cut 2 bases from V and 5 bases from J; bases unmatched to any gene: 5. The CDR3 loop reads CASSEQGVWTEAFF. CDR3 coding DNA: TGTGCCAGCAGTGAACAGGGGGTATGGACTGAAGCTTTCTTT.

This clone has only a few counts. The rearrangement joins TRBV6-5 to TRBJ2-7; 10 positions agree with TRBD1. V lost 7 bases to trimming and J lost 2 bases; unmatched junction nucleotides: 5. Germline loops: CDR1 MNHEY, CDR2 SVGAGI. The CDR3 extends over 14 amino acids. The DNA for the CDR3 is TGTGCCAGCATTGGGGGACAGGGGACCTACGAGCAGTACTTC. This sequence encodes CASIGGQGTYEQYF.

CDR3 loop: CASSQETTSYEQYF. The CDR3 DNA follows: TGTGCCAGCAGCCAAGAAACTACCTCCTACGAGCAGTACTTC. The J gene is TRBJ2-7, the V gene TRBV4-2; D is unclear. V was cut by 0 bases and J by 0 bases, with 6 bases left in between. This CDR3 has 14 residues. Germline assignment: CDR1 LGHNA and CDR2 YNFKEQ.

The gene calls are TRBV9 and TRBJ1-5; 7 nucleotides align to TRBD1. Germline V gives CDR1 SGDLS, CDR2 YYNGEE. V was clipped by 4 bases and J by 4 bases; unmatched bases: 2. There are 13 residues in the CDR3. The CDR3 region has the DNA TGTGCCAGCAGCCGGACAGGAAATCAGCCCCAGCATTTT. Translated, it gives CASSRTGNQPQHF.

This clone was seen only once. This chain uses TRBV4-2 with TRBJ1-3; D call uncertain. V lost 4 bases to trimming and J lost 0 bases, with 10 bases between them. Germline assignment: CDR1 LGHNA and CDR2 YNFKEQ. The CDR3 is 15 residues long. This chain's CDR3 is CASSLAGLSGNTIYF. CDR3 DNA sequence: TGTGCCAGCAGCCTGGCGGGCCTCTCTGGAAACACCATATATTTT.